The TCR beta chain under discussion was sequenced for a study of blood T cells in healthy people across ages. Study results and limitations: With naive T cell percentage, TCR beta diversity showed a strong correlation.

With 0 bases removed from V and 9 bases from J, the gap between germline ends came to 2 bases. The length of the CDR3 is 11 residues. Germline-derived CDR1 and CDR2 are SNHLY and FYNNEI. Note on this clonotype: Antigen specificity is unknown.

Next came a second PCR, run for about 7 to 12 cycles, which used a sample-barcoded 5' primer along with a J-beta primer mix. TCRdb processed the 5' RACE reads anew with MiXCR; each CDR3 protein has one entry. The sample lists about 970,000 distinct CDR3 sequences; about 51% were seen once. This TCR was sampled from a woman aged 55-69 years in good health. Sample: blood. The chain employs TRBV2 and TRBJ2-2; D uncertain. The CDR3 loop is CASSEAWELFF. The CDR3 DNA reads TGTGCCAGCAGTGAAGCATGGGAGCTGTTTTTT.